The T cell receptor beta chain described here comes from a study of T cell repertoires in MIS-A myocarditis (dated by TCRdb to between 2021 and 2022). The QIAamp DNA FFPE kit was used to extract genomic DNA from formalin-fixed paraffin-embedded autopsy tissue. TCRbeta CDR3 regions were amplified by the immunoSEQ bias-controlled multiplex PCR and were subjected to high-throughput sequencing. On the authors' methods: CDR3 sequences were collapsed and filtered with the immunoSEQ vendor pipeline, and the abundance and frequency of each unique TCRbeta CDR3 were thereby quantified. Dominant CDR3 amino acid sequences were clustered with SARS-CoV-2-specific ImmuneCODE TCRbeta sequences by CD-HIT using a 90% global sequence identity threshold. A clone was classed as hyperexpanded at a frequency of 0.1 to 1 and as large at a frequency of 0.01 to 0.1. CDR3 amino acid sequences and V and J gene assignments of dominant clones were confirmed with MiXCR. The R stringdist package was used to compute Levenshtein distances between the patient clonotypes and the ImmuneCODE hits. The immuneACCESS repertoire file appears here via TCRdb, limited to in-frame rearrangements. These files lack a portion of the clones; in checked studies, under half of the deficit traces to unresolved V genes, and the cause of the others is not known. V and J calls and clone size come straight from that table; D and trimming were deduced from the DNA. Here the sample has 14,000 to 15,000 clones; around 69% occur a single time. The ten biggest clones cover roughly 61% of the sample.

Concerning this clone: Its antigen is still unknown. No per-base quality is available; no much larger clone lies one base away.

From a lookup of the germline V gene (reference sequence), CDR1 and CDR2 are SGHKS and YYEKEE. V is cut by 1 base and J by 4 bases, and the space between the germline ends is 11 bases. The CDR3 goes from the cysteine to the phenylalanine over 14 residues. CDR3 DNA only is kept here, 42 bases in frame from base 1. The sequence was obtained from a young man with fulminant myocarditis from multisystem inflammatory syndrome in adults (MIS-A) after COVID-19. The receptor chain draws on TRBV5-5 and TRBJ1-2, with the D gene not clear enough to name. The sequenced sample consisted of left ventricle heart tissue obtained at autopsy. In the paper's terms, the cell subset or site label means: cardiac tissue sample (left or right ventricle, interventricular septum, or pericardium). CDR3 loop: CASSLNRMSYGYTF. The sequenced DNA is TGTGCCAGCAGCTTGAATCGGATGAGCTATGGCTACACCTTC.